Listed below are T cell receptor beta chains from one sample, sequenced in a study of T cells in Graves' hyperthyroidism and ophthalmopathy. TCRdb re-derived calls from the multiplex PCR reads in MiXCR, one entry per CDR3 protein. Here the sample spans 200,000 to 250,000 distinct CDR3 sequences, approximately 17% being singletons. Specimen: blood. The receptors were gathered from a man in his fifties with Graves' hyperthyroidism. Both conserved end residues are part of each CDR3. Each record gives: CDR3 DNA, CDR3 protein, clone size, D gene, V gene, J gene. The D gene is left open where the match is weak. Not all rows give a size; the values are once, few, many and, for expanded clones, a class.

TGTGCCAGCATTCCTTCAGCATTACAGGTGGGCGCTGAGCAGTTCTTC,CASIPSALQVGAEQFF,many,-,TRBV28,TRBJ2-1
TGTGCCAGTAGTTTTAGGAAAAACACTGAAGCTTTCTTT,CASSFRKNTEAFF,-,-,TRBV19,TRBJ1-1
TGTGCCAGCAGCCGCGGAAGCACAGATACGCAGTATTTT,CASSRGSTDTQYF,few,-,TRBV4-2,TRBJ2-3
TGTGCCAGCAGCCTTGGACAGGGGTTTTACGTCGATACGCAGTATTTT,CASSLGQGFYVDTQYF,once,TRBD1,TRBV7-9,TRBJ2-3
TGCAGTGCTAGCGTTCCCAGGGAGGGAGGCTACACCTTC,CSASVPREGGYTF,-,-,TRBV20-1,TRBJ1-2
TGCGCCAGCAGCCTAGGGACAAATCCCTCCTACGAGCAGTACTTC,CASSLGTNPSYEQYF,many,-,TRBV5-1,TRBJ2-7
TGCAGTGCCCCATCACTAGCGAGGTACCAAGAGACCCAGTACTTC,CSAPSLARYQETQYF,many,TRBD2,TRBV20-1,TRBJ2-5
TGTGCCAGCAGTCCCACTGAACTAGCGGGGGGGCCGCCGGATGAGCAGTTCTTC,CASSPTELAGGPPDEQFF,-,TRBD2,TRBV28,TRBJ2-1
TGTGCCAGCAGGGACCCGAGGGGTGAGCAGTACTTC,CASRDPRGEQYF,-,-,TRBV27,TRBJ2-7
TGTGCCAGCAGGGGACAGCTATACTCTGGGGCCAACGTCCTGACTTTC,CASRGQLYSGANVLTF,few,TRBD1,TRBV9,TRBJ2-6
TGCGCCAGCAGCTTGGGACTAGCGGAAAGCTCCTACGAGCAGTACTTC,CASSLGLAESSYEQYF,few,TRBD2,TRBV5-1,TRBJ2-7
TGTGCCAGCAGTCTCTGGACTCCTGATCCTACGCAGTATTTT,CASSLWTPDPTQYF,many,-,TRBV28,TRBJ2-3
TGCAGTGCCCACCCCACTAGCGGGAGTTTCGTGGCCAAAAACATTCAGTACTTC,CSAHPTSGSFVAKNIQYF,many,TRBD2,TRBV20-1,TRBJ2-4
TGTGCCAGCAGTTCTTTTCTATCCGAAAATCAGCCCCAGCATTTT,CASSSFLSENQPQHF,few,-,TRBV28,TRBJ1-5
TGTGCCAGCAGCTCGTACCGGGACAGGGAGGAAGATACGCAGTATTTT,CASSSYRDREEDTQYF,-,TRBD1,TRBV11-3,TRBJ2-3
TGTGCCAGCAGTTACTCCTTCCTAGAGGCTTCCGAGCAGTACTTC,CASSYSFLEASEQYF,-,-,TRBV6-5,TRBJ2-7
TGTGCCAGCAGATATACGGGAGGGCCCCCCGGGGAGCTGTTTTTT,CASRYTGGPPGELFF,many,TRBD2,TRBV12-3/TRBV12-4,TRBJ2-2
TGTGCCAGCAAGACCGGGACGGCCCAAGAGACCCAGTACTTC,CASKTGTAQETQYF,many,-,TRBV2,TRBJ2-5
TGCGCCAGCAGCCCAACTAGGGCTCGGGAGACCCAGTACTTC,CASSPTRARETQYF,-,-,TRBV4-1,TRBJ2-5
TGTGCCAGCAGCTTAGTCGGGGGACCGGGGCATTTT,CASSLVGGPGHF,few,-,TRBV7-8,TRBJ1-5
TGTGCCAGCTCAAGGACTAGCGGGACCACAGATACGCAGTATTTT,CASSRTSGTTDTQYF,many,TRBD2,TRBV18,TRBJ2-3
TGCGCCAGCAGCCAAGCTGTGTGGGTCGAACCAATCACTTTC,CASSQAVWVEPITF,-,-,TRBV4-1,TRBJ2-6
TGTGCCAGCAGCTTGGTCGGGGGGCACGGTGGCTACACCTTC,CASSLVGGHGGYTF,few,-,TRBV5-5,TRBJ1-2
TGTGCTAGTGGGCTAGGACCGGGACTAGGTTCGAACACCGGGGAGCTGTTTTTT,CASGLGPGLGSNTGELFF,many,TRBD2,TRBV12-5,TRBJ2-2
TGCAGTGCTAGAGCCAAGACAGTTGGGACCCAGTACTTC,CSARAKTVGTQYF,many,-,TRBV20-1,TRBJ2-5
TGTGCCAGCAGTCACAGACTGGGACAAGAGACCCAGTACTTC,CASSHRLGQETQYF,many,-,TRBV28,TRBJ2-5
TGCAGTGCCTACTCCTACGAGCAGTACTTC,CSAYSYEQYF,-,-,TRBV20-1,TRBJ2-7
TGTGCCATCAGTGAGGAAACTAGCGGGAGTGGTGGGCAGTTCTTC,CAISEETSGSGGQFF,-,TRBD2,TRBV10-3,TRBJ2-1